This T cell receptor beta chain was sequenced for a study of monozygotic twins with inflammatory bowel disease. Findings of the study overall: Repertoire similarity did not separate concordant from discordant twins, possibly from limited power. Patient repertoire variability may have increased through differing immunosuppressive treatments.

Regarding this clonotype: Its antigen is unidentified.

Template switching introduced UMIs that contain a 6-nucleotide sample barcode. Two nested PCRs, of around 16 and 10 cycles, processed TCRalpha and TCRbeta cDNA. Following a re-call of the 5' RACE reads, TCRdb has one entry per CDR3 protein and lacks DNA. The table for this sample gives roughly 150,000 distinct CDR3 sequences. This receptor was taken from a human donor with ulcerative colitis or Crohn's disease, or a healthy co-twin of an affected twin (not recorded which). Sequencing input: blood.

CDR3: CASSLRLAGMPQYF. The rearrangement links TRBV7-2 to TRBJ2-5; the D call from TCRdb, TRBD2, cannot be confirmed without DNA. The CDR3 consists of 14 residues. Germline V gene sequence: CDR1 SGHTA, CDR2 FQGNSA. Complete variable domain (other parts from reference TRBV7-2 and TRBJ2-5): GAGVSQSPSNKVTEKGKDVELRCDPISGHTALYWYRQSLGQGLEFLIYFQGNSAPDKSGLPSDRFSAERTGGSVSTLTIQRTQQEDSAVYLCASSLRLAGMPQYFGPGTRLLVL.